Following are 26 T cell receptor beta chains from one sample sequenced in a study of T cells in Graves' hyperthyroidism and ophthalmopathy. Amplification of TCR beta CDR3 regions used RNA as the template. The primer set for the first-round RT-PCR of the TCR CDR3 was HTBI. MiXCR was run by TCRdb on the multiplex PCR reads, yielding one entry per CDR3 protein. There are more than 550,000 distinct CDR3 sequences in the sample; approximately 19% occur only once, and 16% lies in the top ten. Material: blood. These receptors originate from a woman aged 45 to 65 with Graves' hyperthyroidism that later progressed to Graves' ophthalmopathy.

This clonotype showed up just a few times. The rearrangement uses TRBV27 and TRBJ2-1, with 7 nucleotides matching TRBD1. Germline CDR1 and CDR2: MNHEY and SMNVEV (reference sequence). This CDR3 has 18 residues. The J segment lost 7 bases and the V segment lost 7 bases, leaving 22 bases of the junction unmatched. CDR3 residues: CASNFWGDRDPTGNEQFF. The CDR3 DNA is TGTGCCAGCAATTTTTGGGGAGACAGGGACCCCACAGGTAATGAGCAGTTCTTC.

This clonotype was seen a few times. The junction departs from the called germline gene at one end, perhaps through a read error. The chain carries TRBV18 and TRBJ1-2, with a weak D call TRBD1 (5 bases). Germline assignment: CDR1 KGHSH and CDR2 LQKENI. This CDR3 contains 14 residues. CDR3: CASSPAGEAYDYTF. In nucleotides, the CDR3 is TGTGCCAGCTCACCAGCGGGGGAGGCCTATGACTACACCTTC.

This clonotype was seen a handful of times. This chain uses TRBV20-1 with TRBJ2-2; 7 nucleotides align to TRBD2. Looked up from germline, CDR1 is DFQATT and CDR2 is SNEGSKA (reference sequence). This CDR3 has 18 amino acids. The ends lost 0 bases at V and 2 bases at J; junction bases unmatched: 12. CDR3 in DNA: TGCAGTGCTAGAGATGTCCGGCCTAGCGGCTATAACACCGGGGAGCTGTTTTTT. Residues: CSARDVRPSGYNTGELFF.

This clonotype was seen more than once but under ten times. The genes are TRBV5-4 and TRBJ2-1; 12 nucleotides line up with TRBD2. The CDR3 runs to 15 residues. The V segment lost 4 bases and the J segment 5 bases; nucleotides outside the gene matches: 4. CDR1 and CDR2 from the germline V gene are SGHNT and YYREEE (reference sequence). Here the CDR3 reads CASSRTSGDHNEQFF. In DNA form, the CDR3 reads TGTGCCAGCAGCAGGACTAGCGGGGACCACAATGAGCAGTTCTTC.

This clonotype was seen at least ten times. This sequence joins TRBV20-1 and TRBJ1-6, with D possibly being TRBD1 (6 bases). V gave up 3 bases and J gave up 10 bases, with 13 bases separating them. The CDR3 is 13 residues long. The germline CDR1 and CDR2 sequences are DFQATT and SNEGSKA (reference sequence). As DNA, the CDR3 is TGCAGTGCTAGTAAGGGACAAGGCTCACCCCTCCACTTT. Translating gives CSASKGQGSPLHF.

The chain carries TRBV12-3 or TRBV12-4 and TRBJ2-1; 7 positions match TRBD2. The CDR3 runs to 14 residues. With 8 bases clipped from V and 5 bases from J, the junction kept 9 bases outside the gene matches. CDR3 sequence reads: CASLLGGIHNEQFF. The CDR3 nucleotides read TGTGCCAGCCTCCTGGGGGGGATCCACAATGAGCAGTTCTTC.

This clonotype was counted ten times or more. The chain recombines TRBV20-1 with TRBJ2-2, with D possibly matching TRBD2 (6 bases). The V gene lost 3 bases and the J gene lost 3 bases, with 11 bases spanning the gap. There are 14 residues in the CDR3. The germline gives CDR1 DFQATT, CDR2 SNEGSKA (reference sequence). The CDR3 region is CSARRDRDTGELFF. The CDR3, as DNA: TGCAGTGCTAGGCGGGACCGAGACACCGGGGAGCTGTTTTTT.

This clonotype was observed at least ten times. V and J are TRBV11-2 and TRBJ2-3; weak D call: TRBD2 (5 bases). Germline CDR1 is SGHAT and CDR2 is FQNNGV. Trimming took off 1 base at V and 5 bases at J, with 13 bases between the two ends. CDR3 length: 15 amino acids. The CDR3: CASSLVEVEGDTQYF. CDR3 coding DNA: TGTGCCAGCAGCTTAGTTGAGGTAGAGGGAGATACGCAGTATTTT.

The rearrangement uses TRBV29-1 and TRBJ1-2, with TRBD1 identical over 9 bases. The V gene's germline CDR1 is SQVTM and CDR2 ANQGSEA. The CDR3 spans 11 residues. The CDR3 is CSDTGGGGYTF. As DNA, the CDR3 is TGCAGTGATACAGGGGGCGGTGGCTACACCTTC.

This clonotype has more than one count but fewer than ten. V usage is TRBV6-1 and J usage is TRBJ2-6; D remains ambiguous. V lost 2 bases to trimming and J lost 2 bases, with 13 bases between them. The CDR3 consists of 17 residues. CDR1 and CDR2 from the germline V gene are MNHNS and SASEGT. CDR3: CASSENLPGTGANVLTF. The CDR3 DNA is TGTGCCAGCAGTGAAAATCTCCCGGGTACTGGGGCCAACGTCCTGACTTTC.

Note on this clonotype: Being one base from a much bigger clone, this may be a read error. V gene TRBV3-1 combines with J gene TRBJ2-2, with D possibly TRBD1 on 5 matching bases. CDR3 length: 20 residues. With 4 bases removed from V and 0 bases from J, the gap between germline ends came to 24 bases. Germline V gene sequence: CDR1 LGHDT, CDR2 YNNKEL (reference sequence). Written as DNA, the CDR3 is TGTGCCAGCAGCCCTCAAGACAGCATATCGACTGACGCGAACACCGGGGAGCTGTTTTTT. It specifies CASSPQDSISTDANTGELFF. Full variable domain (remainder filled in from reference TRBV3-1 and TRBJ2-2): DTAVSQTPKYLVTQMGNDKSIKCEQNLGHDTMYWYKQDSKKFLKIMFSYNNKELIINETVPNRFSPKSPDKAHLNLHINSLELGDSAVYFCASSPQDSISTDANTGELFFGEGSRLTVL.

In its sample, this clonotype was seen many times. The CDR3 here is CASSLQSISSYNEQFF. For the CDR3, the DNA is TGCGCCAGCAGCTTACAGTCAATAAGCTCCTACAATGAGCAGTTCTTC. This sequence joins TRBV5-1 and TRBJ2-1; unclear D gene. Germline values: CDR1 SGHRS, CDR2 YFSETQ. Deletions cut 2 bases from V and 0 bases from J, with 12 bases between. This CDR3 has 16 amino acids. Full variable domain (missing parts from reference TRBV5-1 and TRBJ2-1): KAGVTQTPRYLIKTRGQQVTLSCSPISGHRSVSWYQQTPGQGLQFLFEYFSETQRNKGNFPGRFSGRQFSNSRSEMNVSTLELGDSALYLCASSLQSISSYNEQFFGPGTRLTVL.

The table lists this clonotype with a count of one. V and J are TRBV5-1 and TRBJ1-1, with 8 bases aligning to TRBD1. This CDR3 contains 15 residues. Germline loops: CDR1 SGHRS, CDR2 YFSETQ. The V gene end was trimmed by 4 bases and the J gene end by 1 base; junction bases not matched to a gene: 6. In DNA form, the CDR3 reads TGCGCCAGCAGCCAAGGGGGGACAGGGAACACTGAAGCTTTCTTT. Amino acids: CASSQGGTGNTEAFF.

This clonotype was found many times. The chain couples TRBV12-3 or TRBV12-4 to TRBJ2-1; 12 bases are a match to TRBD2. CDR3 size: 15 residues. V lost 3 bases to trimming and J lost 8 bases; unmatched junction nucleotides: 5. Here the CDR3 DNA reads TGTGCCAGCAGTTTTACTAGCGGGGGGCCGGATGAGCAGTTCTTC. This sequence encodes CASSFTSGGPDEQFF.

The rearrangement uses TRBV6-4 and TRBJ2-3; 12 nucleotides line up with TRBD2. With 4 bases clipped from V and 4 bases from J, the junction kept 0 bases outside the gene matches. Germline V gives CDR1 MRHNA, CDR2 SNTAGT. The CDR3 is 14 amino acids. The CDR3 loop is CASSGLAGADTQYF. CDR3 DNA: TGTGCCAGCAGTGGACTAGCGGGGGCAGATACGCAGTATTTT.

This clonotype was seen only a few times. V usage is TRBV7-9 and J usage is TRBJ1-3; D perhaps matches TRBD1 (5 bases). Per germline, CDR1 SEHNR and CDR2 FQNEAQ (reference sequence). Between the trimmed V and J ends, which lost 5 bases and 1 base, there was a span of 12 bases. This CDR3 is 15 amino acids long. CDR3 DNA sequence: TGTGCCAGCAGCGGAACAGGTCCGTCTGGAAACACCATATATTTT. Translated: CASSGTGPSGNTIYF.

This clonotype has a count of ten or more. The rearrangement joins TRBV7-8 to TRBJ2-1; TRBD2 agrees at 12 bases. CDR1 and CDR2 from the germline V gene are SGHVS and FQNEAQ. After removal of 3 bases from V and 8 bases from J, the junction contained 8 bases not matched to a gene. The CDR3 is made up of 16 amino acids. For the CDR3, the DNA is TGTGCCAGCAGCTTGCTATCTAGCGGGGGGGCATATGAGCAGTTCTTC. Its translation: CASSLLSSGGAYEQFF.

The CDR3 nucleotides read TGTGCCAGCAGTGTCTCTCCGGGGTCCTATGGCTACACCTTC. Translation: CASSVSPGSYGYTF. The chain employs TRBV6-2 or TRBV6-3 and TRBJ1-2; D is uncertain. The CDR3 contains 14 residues. The germline CDR1 and CDR2 sequences are MNHEY and SVGEGT. Trimming removed 5 bases from V and 4 bases from J, with 14 bases in between.

This clonotype was seen a few times. The J gene is TRBJ2-2, the V gene TRBV12-5, with TRBD1 as a possible D gene (7 bases). Germline V CDR1 and CDR2: LGHNT, FRNRAP. Trimming pared 1 base from V and 2 bases from J, leaving 11 bases between. This CDR3 contains 16 residues. CDR3 loop: CASGLDRGGNTGELFF. CDR3 DNA: TGTGCTAGTGGTTTGGACAGGGGAGGTAACACCGGGGAGCTGTTTTTT.

This clonotype was found a few times. The gene calls are TRBV2 and TRBJ1-2; D call uncertain. Germline CDR1 and CDR2: SNHLY and FYNNEI. V lost 2 bases and J 2 bases, leaving 9 bases between the germline ends. The CDR3 consists of 14 residues. CDR3 DNA: TGTGCCAGCAGTGAACAGGCCAAGAACTATGGCTACACCTTC. Translation gives CASSEQAKNYGYTF.

The J gene is TRBJ2-1, the V gene TRBV5-8; 9 bases map to TRBD2. The V gene's germline CDR1 is SGHTS and CDR2 YDEGEE. The CDR3 is 15 amino acids. The junction had 7 bases not matched to a gene; V was cut back by 4 bases and J by 5 bases. The CDR3 reads CASSPGTSSHNEQFF. CDR3 bases: TGTGCCAGCAGCCCAGGGACTAGCTCACACAATGAGCAGTTCTTC.

This rearrangement joins TRBV20-1 to TRBJ1-3; D possibly corresponds to TRBD1 (5 bases). CDR1 and CDR2 (germline): DFQATT, SNEGSKA (reference sequence). The CDR3 sequence is 12 residues long. The V end lost 4 bases, the J end lost 4 bases, and 8 bases lay between the germline ends. The CDR3 protein is CSATGDGNTIYF. CDR3 sequence (DNA): TGCAGTGCTACCGGGGACGGAAACACCATATATTTT.

The rearrangement uses TRBV19 and TRBJ2-7; 7 bases agree with TRBD1. Per germline, CDR1 LNHDA and CDR2 SQIVND (reference sequence). This CDR3 contains 15 residues. The V gene end was trimmed by 1 base and the J gene end by 1 base; junction bases not matched to a gene: 4. The CDR3 sequence is CASSIGMGQSYEQYF. In nucleotides, the CDR3 is TGTGCCAGTAGTATAGGGATGGGACAGTCCTACGAGCAGTACTTC.

This clonotype was counted a few times. The V call is TRBV5-1, the J call TRBJ2-3; 11 positions match TRBD2. In germline, CDR1 is SGHRS, CDR2 YFSETQ. V shed 4 bases and J 4 bases; nucleotides not matched to a gene: 5. CDR3 size: 15 residues. The CDR3 is CASSLSGGAADTQYF. DNA for the CDR3: TGCGCCAGCAGCCTTAGCGGGGGGGCGGCAGATACGCAGTATTTT.

This chain links TRBV11-1 with TRBJ1-1, with D possibly matching TRBD1 (6 bases). The CDR3 spans 18 residues. Per the germline V gene, CDR1 is SGHAT and CDR2 is FQDESV (reference sequence). V gave up 5 bases and J gave up 9 bases, with 31 bases separating them. CDR3 DNA: TGTGCCAGCAGCCCTAACCCGTTTTTCGGGGGCCAAGAACTAAAAGCTTTCTTT. As protein: CASSPNPFFGGQELKAFF.

V gene TRBV7-9 combines with J gene TRBJ2-5, with D maybe TRBD1 (5 bases). Per the germline V gene, CDR1 is SEHNR and CDR2 is FQNEAQ (reference sequence). The CDR3 runs 15 residues. Trimming removed 5 bases at V and 0 bases at J, with 13 bases between. The CDR3 region has the DNA TGTGCCAGCAGCCCGGCCGCCAGGGACCAAGAGACCCAGTACTTC. It specifies CASSPAARDQETQYF.